The 10 T cell receptor beta chains listed next were all sequenced from one sample in a study of T-cell reconstitution after alpha-beta-depleted transplantation in children (dated by TCRdb to about 2016). Library creation used PCR. The sequencer was an Illumina HiSeq 2500. Molecular barcoding was employed in the preparation of TCR libraries, with unique molecular identifiers being used to normalize TCRbeta repertoire quantification. The public reads were reprocessed in TCRdb via fastp at Q25 and MiXCR, keeping in-frame beta chains. Rows are unified per CDR3 protein, each entry keeping the most common DNA and genes. For this sample there are approximately 250,000 distinct CDR3 sequences; approximately 9.8% appear just once. 5.1% of the sample goes to the ten largest clones. The input for sequencing was PBMCs from the stem cell graft donor, taken from the stem cell graft. The origin of the receptors is a human donor who donated a stem cell graft to a child with SCID.

There are many counts of this clonotype. The gene calls are TRBV7-9 and TRBJ1-1; 9 positions match TRBD1. Germline trimming cut 4 bases from V and 11 bases from J; bases unmatched to any gene: 11. From germline, CDR1 is SEHNR and CDR2 FQNEAQ (reference sequence). This CDR3 has 14 amino acids. CDR3 in DNA: TGTGCCAGCAGCTCTGGCTACAGGGGGCTGGGGGCTTTCTTT. Amino acids: CASSSGYRGLGAFF. Complete variable domain (other parts from reference TRBV7-9 and TRBJ1-1): DTGVSQNPRHKITKRGQNVTFRCDPISEHNRLYWYRQTLGQGPEFLTYFQNEAQLEKSRLLSDRFSAERPKGSFSTLEIQRTEQGDSAMYLCASSSGYRGLGAFFGQGTRLTVV.

This clonotype was counted many times. The V and J genes are TRBV5-1 and TRBJ2-2; a possible D gene is TRBD1 (5 bases). Trimming cost V 4 bases and J 0 bases, with 13 bases left between them. This CDR3 region has 16 residues. The germline gives CDR1 SGHRS, CDR2 YFSETQ. In nucleotides, the CDR3 is TGCGCCAGCAGCCTTGGGGCAGGGCCGAACACCGGGGAGCTGTTTTTT. Its protein product is CASSLGAGPNTGELFF. The complete variable domain, with remaining parts taken from reference TRBV5-1 and TRBJ2-2, reads KAGVTQTPRYLIKTRGQQVTLSCSPISGHRSVSWYQQTPGQGLQFLFEYFSETQRNKGNFPGRFSGRQFSNSRSEMNVSTLELGDSALYLCASSLGAGPNTGELFFGEGSRLTVL.

This clonotype was detected ten times or more. This chain joins TRBV5-1 and TRBJ2-3; D gene unclear. CDR1 and CDR2 (germline): SGHRS, YFSETQ. This CDR3 has 13 amino acids. V gave up 1 base and J gave up 3 bases, with 6 bases separating them. Written as DNA, the CDR3 is TGCGCCAGCAGCTTGACCTGGACAGATACGCAGTATTTT. This encodes CASSLTWTDTQYF. Variable domain in full (rest from reference TRBV5-1 and TRBJ2-3): KAGVTQTPRYLIKTRGQQVTLSCSPISGHRSVSWYQQTPGQGLQFLFEYFSETQRNKGNFPGRFSGRQFSNSRSEMNVSTLELGDSALYLCASSLTWTDTQYFGPGTRLTVL.

This clonotype was picked up one time. A much larger clone differs by one base, so this may be a read error. The chain couples TRBV5-1 to TRBJ1-1; D is uncertain. V lost 4 bases to trimming and J lost 8 bases, with 18 bases between them. The CDR3 covers 14 residues. Germline lookup yields CDR1 SGHRS and CDR2 YFSETQ. The CDR3 DNA follows: TGCGCCAGCAGCCTGGTACAACGTTTAGGGGAAGCTTTCTTT. This encodes CASSLVQRLGEAFF.

This clonotype was observed many times. The chain joins TRBV6-5 to TRBJ2-7, with D hard to call. Trimming left V 0 bases short and J 5 bases short, with 11 bases between. This CDR3 comprises 14 residues. Germline CDR1 is MNHEY and CDR2 is SVGAGI. The CDR3 DNA sequence: TGTGCCAGCAGTTACTCCCAGCTCAACGACGAGCAGTACTTC. Amino acid sequence: CASSYSQLNDEQYF.

This clonotype was seen many times. The genes are TRBV3-1 and TRBJ2-7; the D is unclear. V lost 2 bases, J lost 0 bases, and 11 bases lay in between. Germline V gives CDR1 LGHDT, CDR2 YNNKEL (reference sequence). The CDR3 is 15 residues long. CDR3 residues: CASSQKPGISYEQYF. CDR3 sequence (DNA): TGTGCCAGCAGCCAAAAACCGGGTATCTCCTACGAGCAGTACTTC.

This clonotype was recorded at least ten times. The chain has TRBV11-2 and TRBJ2-5; D unclear. V gave up 5 bases and J gave up 5 bases, with 9 bases separating them. The CDR3 covers 12 residues. Germline CDR1 and CDR2: SGHAT and FQNNGV. In DNA form, the CDR3 reads TGTGCCAGCAGCCCGAATGAGGAGACCCAGTACTTC. This encodes CASSPNEETQYF.

This clonotype was detected many times. The V gene is TRBV20-1, the J gene TRBJ2-5; tentatively, D is TRBD2 (5 bases). The CDR3 sequence is 13 residues long. CDR1 is DFQATT and CDR2 is SNEGSKA in the germline V gene (reference sequence). The CDR3 reads CRVEGLVGETQYF. The CDR3 region has the DNA TGCAGGGTAGAGGGCCTTGTCGGAGAGACCCAGTACTTC.

This clonotype was recorded at least ten times. V and J are TRBV5-1 and TRBJ2-1, with D maybe TRBD2 (5 bases). V gave up 0 bases and J gave up 6 bases, with 13 bases separating them. The CDR3 extends over 15 amino acids. Germline V gives CDR1 SGHRS, CDR2 YFSETQ. The CDR3 bases are TGCGCCAGCAGCTTGGCCCTAGCCCCGTTCAATGAGCAGTTCTTC. As protein: CASSLALAPFNEQFF.

In this sample, this clonotype turned up many times. This chain links TRBV5-5 with TRBJ2-7, with D perhaps TRBD2 (6 bases). CDR1 is SGHKS and CDR2 is YYEKEE in the germline V gene (reference sequence). Trimming cost V 4 bases and J 3 bases, with 17 bases left between them. This CDR3 spans 15 amino acids. The CDR3 here is CASSPPGLPRYEQYF. The CDR3 DNA follows: TGTGCCAGCAGCCCTCCGGGACTTCCTCGCTACGAGCAGTACTTC.